A selection of T cell receptor beta chains follows, all from one sample in a study of blood T cell repertoires in COVID-19. TCRdb keeps only in-frame clones here, not all; method: immunoSEQ multiplex PCR. Of 97,000 or so clones listed, 90% were seen once; the top ten hold about 1.7%. The sequenced material came from peripheral blood. The receptors derive from a man aged 55 to 69 with acute or convalescent COVID-19. Each CDR3 is given with its conserved first and last residue. D genes are given only for firm matches. Rows give clone size only sometimes, using once, few, many, or a class for an expanded clone.

v_gene,j_gene,abundance,d_gene,CDR3aa,CDR3nt
TRBV7-2,TRBJ1-4,few,TRBD1,CASSFPGTANEKLFF,TGTGCCAGCAGCTTCCCCGGGACAGCCAATGAAAAACTGTTTTTT
TRBV12-3/TRBV12-4,TRBJ1-1,NA,NA,CASSLLGGEAFF,TGTGCCAGCAGTTTATTGGGGGGTGAAGCTTTCTTT
TRBV5-1,TRBJ1-1,NA,NA,CASNPDRPNTEAFF,TGCGCCAGCAACCCCGACAGGCCGAACACTGAAGCTTTCTTT
TRBV7-9,TRBJ1-1,NA,NA,CASSPQGTEAFF,TGTGCCAGCAGCCCCCAGGGAACTGAAGCTTTCTTT
TRBV6-5,TRBJ2-5,NA,TRBD2,CASRSTSGGHKAQYF,TGTGCCAGCAGGTCAACTAGCGGGGGCCACAAGGCCCAGTACTTC
TRBV30,TRBJ1-5,NA,TRBD1,CAATGGSLAQHF,TGTGCGGCGACAGGGGGATCTTTGGCCCAGCATTTT
TRBV30,TRBJ2-7,NA,NA,CAWSGYRDSGYEQYF,TGTGCCTGGAGTGGGTACCGGGACAGCGGGTACGAGCAGTACTTC
TRBV6-1,TRBJ1-1,NA,NA,CASSSGGGTEAFF,TGTGCCAGCAGTTCTGGGGGGGGCACTGAAGCTTTCTTT
TRBV7-2,TRBJ1-5,NA,NA,CASSLGSGYSNQPQHF,TGTGCCAGCAGCTTAGGCTCAGGCTATAGCAATCAGCCCCAGCATTTT
TRBV7-9,TRBJ2-6,NA,NA,CATSRGSGANVLTF,TGTGCCACCAGCAGAGGGTCTGGGGCCAACGTCCTGACTTTC
TRBV5-1,TRBJ1-1,NA,NA,CASSWTRNTEAFF,TGCGCCAGCAGCTGGACAAGGAACACTGAAGCTTTCTTT
TRBV3-1/TRBV3-2,TRBJ1-1,NA,TRBD1,CASSQVLRQGTEAFF,TGTGCCAGCAGCCAAGTGTTGAGACAGGGCACTGAAGCTTTCTTT
TRBV14,TRBJ2-3,NA,TRBD2,CASSHTSGASRDTQYF,TGTGCCAGCAGCCACACTAGCGGGGCCTCCAGAGATACGCAGTATTTT
TRBV10-3,TRBJ1-6,once,TRBD1,CATLRGEGASSPLHF,TGTGCCACCCTGCGGGGTGAGGGGGCGAGTTCACCCCTCCACTTT
TRBV10-3,TRBJ1-1,NA,NA,CAISSGVDTEAFF,TGTGCCATCAGTTCCGGGGTGGACACTGAAGCTTTCTTT
TRBV5-1,TRBJ2-2,once,TRBD1,CATQTGVGTGELFF,TGCGCCACCCAGACAGGGGTTGGCACCGGGGAGCTGTTTTTT
TRBV7-2,TRBJ2-3,NA,TRBD2,CASSPRLAGGIGSTDTQYF,TGTGCCAGCAGCCCCCGACTAGCGGGGGGCATTGGGAGCACAGATACGCAGTATTTT
TRBV6-5,TRBJ1-2,once,TRBD1,CASSYPGQGVYTF,TGTGCCAGCAGTTACCCCGGACAGGGTGTCTACACCTTC
TRBV4-2,TRBJ2-1,NA,TRBD2,CASSQETTSGGEQFF,TGTGCCAGCAGCCAGGAGACAACTAGCGGGGGGGAGCAGTTCTTC
TRBV11-2,TRBJ2-3,NA,TRBD2,CASRPWGGADTQYF,TGTGCCAGCAGACCTTGGGGGGGGGCAGATACGCAGTATTTT
TRBV6-5,TRBJ2-6,NA,NA,CASSYQTASGANVLTF,TGTGCCAGCAGTTACCAGACAGCCTCTGGGGCCAACGTCCTGACTTTC
TRBV7-6,TRBJ1-4,once,NA,CASSLGPGSNEKLFF,TGTGCCAGCAGCTTAGGTCCCGGGTCTAATGAAAAACTGTTTTTT
TRBV29-1,TRBJ1-2,NA,NA,CSVGQRTNYGYTF,TGCAGCGTTGGCCAGAGGACTAACTATGGCTACACCTTC
TRBV5-1,TRBJ2-2,NA,NA,CASRHAGSPNTGELFF,TGCGCCAGCAGACACGCAGGATCCCCGAACACCGGGGAGCTGTTTTTT
TRBV7-2,TRBJ1-1,NA,TRBD1,CASSTRQGAEAFF,TGTGCCAGCAGCACTAGACAGGGGGCTGAAGCTTTCTTT
TRBV20-1,TRBJ1-2,NA,NA,CSAGVERGYTF,TGCAGTGCCGGGGTAGAGCGTGGCTACACCTTC
TRBV7-2,TRBJ2-1,once,NA,CASSKTVGPYNEQFF,TGTGCCAGCAGTAAGACAGTTGGTCCGTACAATGAGCAGTTCTTC
TRBV3-1/TRBV3-2,TRBJ2-1,few,TRBD2,CASSRPSGGGNEQFF,TGTGCCAGCAGCCGGCCTAGCGGGGGGGGAAATGAGCAGTTCTTC
TRBV28,TRBJ1-4,NA,NA,CASGRVEKLFF,TGTGCCAGCGGGCGGGTTGAAAAACTGTTTTTT
TRBV2,TRBJ2-7,NA,NA,CASSARTEQYF,TGTGCCAGCAGTGCCCGGACAGAGCAGTACTTC
TRBV27,TRBJ1-2,NA,TRBD1,CASSTFTGGAGGYTF,TGTGCCAGCAGTACCTTCACAGGGGGCGCGGGTGGCTACACCTTC
TRBV3-1/TRBV3-2,TRBJ2-1,NA,NA,CATRRGGSYNEQFF,TGTGCCACCCGGAGGGGGGGCTCCTACAATGAGCAGTTCTTC
TRBV5-6,TRBJ1-6,NA,TRBD1,CASSLLGQGDNSPLHF,TGTGCCAGCAGCTTGTTGGGACAGGGAGATAATTCACCCCTCCACTTT
TRBV30,TRBJ1-2,NA,NA,CAWFRDYGYTF,TGTGCCTGGTTCCGGGACTATGGCTACACCTTC
TRBV5-1,TRBJ1-3,NA,NA,CASREQFSGNTIYF,TGCGCCAGCAGGGAACAGTTCTCTGGAAACACCATATATTTT
TRBV7-8,TRBJ1-2,NA,TRBD1,CASSVDRAYGYTF,TGTGCCAGCAGCGTCGACAGGGCCTATGGCTACACCTTC
TRBV2,TRBJ2-2,NA,TRBD1,CASSEGRGRTGELFF,TGTGCCAGCAGTGAGGGCAGGGGGCGCACCGGGGAGCTGTTTTTT
TRBV7-2,TRBJ1-2,NA,NA,CASSLDHTINYGYTF,TGTGCCAGCAGCTTAGATCACACCATTAACTATGGCTACACCTTC
TRBV11-1,TRBJ1-4,NA,TRBD1,CASSWGQGTTNEKLFF,TGTGCCAGCAGCTGGGGACAGGGTACAACTAATGAAAAACTGTTTTTT
TRBV30,TRBJ1-2,NA,TRBD1,CAWNPGGIYSGYTF,TGTGCCTGGAACCCAGGGGGGATTTATTCTGGCTACACCTTC
TRBV29-1,TRBJ2-2,NA,NA,CSVDRTNTGELFF,TGCAGCGTTGACAGGACAAACACCGGGGAGCTGTTTTTT
TRBV6-6,TRBJ1-5,NA,TRBD1,CASRGQGENQPQHF,TGTGCCAGCAGGGGACAGGGGGAAAATCAGCCCCAGCATTTT
TRBV12-3/TRBV12-4,TRBJ2-7,NA,NA,CASRRTSSYEQYF,TGTGCCAGCAGGAGGACAAGTTCCTACGAGCAGTACTTC
TRBV3-1/TRBV3-2,TRBJ1-6,NA,NA,CASSREGQRNSPLHF,TGTGCCAGCAGCCGTGAAGGACAGAGAAATTCACCCCTCCACTTT
TRBV6-5,TRBJ1-6,NA,NA,CASSYSSGGGNSPLHF,TGTGCCAGCAGTTACTCGTCCGGGGGTGGGAATTCACCCCTCCACTTT
TRBV28,TRBJ1-2,NA,NA,CASSLPWGANGYTF,TGTGCCAGCAGTTTGCCGTGGGGAGCAAATGGCTACACCTTC
TRBV6-5,TRBJ2-5,NA,TRBD2,CASSWGRGGETQYF,TGTGCCAGCAGTTGGGGCCGGGGGGGAGAGACCCAGTACTTC
TRBV7-6,TRBJ1-1,NA,NA,CASSLGSAGPNTEAFF,TGTGCCAGCAGCTTAGGGTCAGCGGGCCCTAACACTGAAGCTTTCTTT
TRBV19,TRBJ1-6,NA,NA,CASTVPEAPNSPLHF,TGTGCCAGTACCGTTCCGGAGGCACCGAATTCACCCCTCCACTTT
TRBV11-2,TRBJ1-4,NA,TRBD1,CASSLDWEQGALVNEKLFF,TGTGCCAGCAGCTTAGATTGGGAACAGGGGGCTCTAGTTAATGAAAAACTGTTTTTT
TRBV10-3,TRBJ2-5,NA,NA,CAIKREGVHETQYF,TGTGCCATCAAGCGAGAAGGGGTTCACGAGACCCAGTACTTC